The 20 T cell receptor beta chains presented below share a single source sample, sequenced in a study of vaccination and CD4 T cells after COVID-19. The Oncomine TCR Beta short-read assay was applied to DNA of cultured CD4+ T cells. TCRdb analysed the PCR reads with MiXCR anew, one entry per CDR3 protein. Of just over 15,000 distinct CDR3 sequences listed, about half are singletons. The treatment denotes: roughly 10-day PBMC culture with coronavirus spike peptide pools or control peptides (ViraFEST assay). Antigens of these TCRs are unknown. The sample here was CD4+ T cells from blood, cultured in vitro, taken before SARS-CoV-2 vaccination. The receptors were gathered from a human donor who had recovered from COVID-19.

This clonotype has more than one count but fewer than ten. The chain joins TRBV20-1 to TRBJ1-5; no clear D. V lost 0 bases and J 6 bases, leaving 6 bases between the germline ends. The CDR3 loop spans 12 amino acids. Germline CDR1 is DFQATT and CDR2 is SNEGSKA (reference sequence). The CDR3 DNA reads as TGCAGTGCTAGAGATGGACGTCAGCCCCAGCATTTT. This translates into CSARDGRQPQHF.

The chain recombines TRBV6-5 with TRBJ2-3, with 16 bases fitting TRBD2. CDR1 and CDR2 (germline): MNHEY, SVGAGI. The J segment lost 2 bases and the V segment lost 2 bases, leaving 16 bases of the junction unmatched. This CDR3 contains 22 residues. The CDR3 sequence is CASSYPKLRRGLAGGDTDTQYF. In nucleotides, the CDR3 is TGTGCCAGCAGTTACCCAAAACTCCGACGGGGACTAGCGGGAGGGGACACAGATACGCAGTATTTT.

The chain combines TRBV7-2 with TRBJ2-3, with 13 bases aligning to TRBD2. With 4 bases clipped from V and 2 bases from J, the junction kept 12 bases outside the gene matches. The CDR3 spans 19 residues. Per germline, CDR1 SGHTA and CDR2 FQGNSA. The CDR3 region is CASSSSRLAGGYHTDTQYF. CDR3 sequence (DNA): TGTGCCAGCAGCTCTTCCCGACTAGCGGGGGGATACCACACAGATACGCAGTATTTT.

The V call is TRBV11-1, the J call TRBJ2-1; tentative D call: TRBD2 (5 bases). The end of the DNA is better explained by TRBJ2-7, so the J call may be wrong. The germline V gene encodes CDR1 SGHAT and CDR2 FQDESV (reference sequence). The CDR3 covers 15 residues. The CDR3 DNA is TGTGCCAGCAGCTACCAAATTTCCGGGAACGGCGAGCAGTACTTC. Its translation: CASSYQISGNGEQYF.

The chain recombines TRBV7-3 with TRBJ2-2; D may be TRBD2 (5 bases). V was clipped by 2 bases and J by 0 bases, with 7 bases between them. The length of the CDR3 is 15 residues. Looked up from germline, CDR1 is SGHTA and CDR2 is FQGTGA. The CDR3 spells CASSLLAPNTGELFF. In nucleotides, the CDR3 is TGTGCCAGCAGCTTATTAGCGCCGAACACCGGGGAGCTGTTTTTT.

In its sample, this clonotype was seen a few times. The V call is TRBV24-1, the J call TRBJ1-1; possible D gene TRBD1, 6 bases. The germline V gene has CDR1 KGHDR and CDR2 SFDVKD. The CDR3 totals 18 residues. The germline V and J ends were trimmed by 3 bases and 5 bases, with 24 bases remaining between them. DNA for the CDR3: TGTGCCACCAGTGATCGATACCGACAGGCTCGGGGAAGAACTGAAGCTTTCTTT. Translated: CATSDRYRQARGRTEAFF.

The genes are TRBV2 and TRBJ2-3; 9 bases are shared with TRBD2. V lost 5 bases and J lost 4; bases outside the gene matches: 7. Germline assignment: CDR1 SNHLY and CDR2 FYNNEI. The CDR3 length is 15 residues. The CDR3 nucleotides read TGTGCCAGCAGTCCAAGGACTAGCGTCGCAGATACGCAGTATTTT. This encodes CASSPRTSVADTQYF.

This clonotype was seen a few times. A junction end diverges from the germline sequence, so it may reflect a read error. Here the CDR3 reads CASSMGGGHNGQFF. The CDR3 coding sequence is TGTGCCAGCAGCATGGGAGGAGGACACAATGGGCAGTTCTTC. V usage is TRBV7-8 and J usage is TRBJ2-1; D may be TRBD2 (6 bases). In germline, CDR1 is SGHVS, CDR2 FQNEAQ. This CDR3 is 14 amino acids long.

The chain joins TRBV20-1 to TRBJ2-7; 9 bases are a match to TRBD2. Losses at the gene ends were 5 bases for V and 5 bases for J; bases not matched to a gene: 10. Germline V CDR1 and CDR2: DFQATT, SNEGSKA (reference sequence). The CDR3 runs 14 residues. CDR3 sequence (DNA): TGCAGTGCTGTAAGTAGCGGGAGTTCCAACGAGCAGTACTTC. It encodes CSAVSSGSSNEQYF.

V gene TRBV27 combines with J gene TRBJ2-2, with D uncertain. Trimming took off 5 bases at V and 7 bases at J, with 8 bases between the two ends. Germline CDR1 is MNHEY and CDR2 is SMNVEV (reference sequence). CDR3 length: 12 residues. The chain's CDR3 is CASSPLIGELFF. The CDR3 nucleotides are TGTGCCAGCAGTCCCCTCATCGGGGAGCTGTTTTTT.

The rearrangement uses TRBV5-1 and TRBJ1-5; D might be TRBD1 (5 bases). Looked up from germline, CDR1 is SGHRS and CDR2 is YFSETQ. V lost 4 bases to trimming and J lost 4 bases, with 15 bases between them. The CDR3 is 15 residues long. The CDR3 reads CASSPDGAPNQPQHF. CDR3 coding DNA: TGCGCCAGCAGCCCGGACGGGGCCCCAAATCAGCCCCAGCATTTT.

This clonotype was counted a single time. This chain joins TRBV2 and TRBJ2-2, with 8 bases matching TRBD2. The CDR3 length is 14 residues. CDR1 is SNHLY and CDR2 is FYNNEI in the germline V gene. V was pared by 7 bases and J by 5 bases, with 6 bases of the junction left unmatched. The CDR3 nucleotides read TGTGCCAGCAACAGACTAGCGTCGACCGGGGAGCTGTTTTTT. It yields the protein CASNRLASTGELFF.

This clonotype turned up a few times. The rearrangement uses TRBV20-1 and TRBJ1-6, with D possibly TRBD1 on 5 matching bases. V was trimmed by 2 bases and J by 5 bases, leaving 13 bases between them. There are 15 residues in the CDR3. Per germline, CDR1 DFQATT and CDR2 SNEGSKA (reference sequence). CDR3 coding DNA: TGCAGTGCTAGACCGGACGGGGCCCATAATTCACCCCTCCACTTT. This codes for CSARPDGAHNSPLHF.

The genes are TRBV29-1 and TRBJ2-7; 8 positions match TRBD1. The length of the CDR3 is 16 residues. Germline CDR1 reads SQVTM; CDR2 reads ANQGSEA. J was trimmed by 2 bases and V by 6 bases; bases with no gene match: 15. The CDR3 spells CSVYYRYRDRPYEQYF. Written as DNA, the CDR3 is TGCAGCGTCTATTACCGATACCGGGACAGGCCCTACGAGCAGTACTTC.

This clonotype was observed a few times. The CDR3 here is CSAGSRRGAGELFF. The CDR3 DNA follows: TGCAGTGCGGGGTCTAGAAGAGGGGCCGGGGAGCTGTTTTTT. The rearrangement uses TRBV20-1 and TRBJ2-2; either TRBD1 or TRBD2 may supply D (5 bases each). V shed 6 bases and J shed 6 bases, with 17 bases lying between them. Per germline, CDR1 DFQATT and CDR2 SNEGSKA (reference sequence). The CDR3 runs to 14 residues.

This clonotype occurred a few times. The rearrangement joins TRBV6-1 to TRBJ1-2; 9 nucleotides agree with TRBD1. Per germline, CDR1 MNHNS and CDR2 SASEGT. The CDR3 has 13 amino acids. After removal of 6 bases from V and 3 bases from J, the junction contained 2 bases not matched to a gene. The CDR3 DNA sequence: TGTGCCAGCAGACGGACAGGGGACTATGGCTACACCTTC. It specifies CASRRTGDYGYTF.

There are a few counts of this clonotype. This CDR3 is CASRRRTGGSTDTQYF. CDR3 coding DNA: TGTGCCAGCAGAAGGAGGACAGGGGGCTCCACAGATACGCAGTATTTT. The rearrangement joins TRBV6-1 to TRBJ2-3, with TRBD1 identical over 11 bases. Germline V CDR1 and CDR2: MNHNS, SASEGT. CDR3 size: 16 residues. The J segment lost 2 bases and the V segment lost 6 bases, leaving 7 bases of the junction unmatched.

The CDR3 is CSAPMDRGGYGYTF. CDR3 bases: TGCAGTGCCCCAATGGACAGGGGGGGATATGGCTACACCTTC. V is TRBV20-1 and J is TRBJ1-2; 10 bases line up with TRBD1. Germline-derived CDR1 and CDR2 are DFQATT and SNEGSKA (reference sequence). The CDR3 is made up of 14 amino acids. With 6 bases clipped from V and 5 bases from J, the junction kept 9 bases outside the gene matches.

The chain carries TRBV11-3 and TRBJ2-1, with 8 bases fitting TRBD2. The CDR3 totals 16 residues. In germline, CDR1 is SGHNT, CDR2 YENEEA. Trimming removed 1 base from V and 5 bases from J; junction bases left unmatched: 7. The CDR3 spells CASSLGTSPIHNEQFF. For the CDR3, the DNA is TGTGCCAGCAGCTTAGGGACTAGCCCTATCCACAATGAGCAGTTCTTC. The variable domain in full, completed from reference TRBV11-3 and TRBJ2-1, reads EAGVVQSPRYKIIEKKQPVAFWCNPISGHNTLYWYLQNLGQGPELLIRYENEEAVDDSQLPKDRFSAERLKGVDSTLKIQPAELGDSAVYLCASSLGTSPIHNEQFFGPGTRLTVL.

V usage is TRBV5-1 and J usage is TRBJ2-5, with D possibly TRBD1 on 5 matching bases. Germline V CDR1 and CDR2: SGHRS, YFSETQ. V lost 0 bases and J lost 9, with 18 bases in between. This CDR3 spans 15 amino acids. In DNA form, the CDR3 reads TGCGCCAGCAGCTTGGGACAGTCCCTGTCGGTATCCCAGTACTTC. Protein: CASSLGQSLSVSQYF.